This entry concerns a single T cell receptor beta chain. The antigen is not known. The repertoire was sequenced with immunoSEQ multiplex PCR; TCRdb's copy has only in-frame clones and lacks some. The sample lists about 820,000 clones; 80% to 95% were seen once. Germline V lookup: CDR1 SNHLY, CDR2 FYNNEI. The CDR3 length is 15 residues. Trimming removed 3 bases from V and 7 bases from J, with 19 bases in between. The sample comes from a study of shared clonotypes between healthy human individuals. Overall study context: Samples came from two female and a few male donors aged 18 to 49. Points from the study as a whole: For sorted subsets, rarefaction showed incomplete sequencing despite large depth. Limited genetic and exposure-history diversity came from having few donors.

Positively selected for CCR7, the CD45RO-negative cells used as naive CD8 cells excluded terminally differentiated effector memory CD45RA+ cells. The sequenced sample was naive CD8+ T cells sorted from blood. This receptor was obtained from a man aged 25-45 years in good health. The J gene is TRBJ2-7, the V gene TRBV2, with D tentatively TRBD1 or TRBD2 (6 bases each). CDR3 DNA: TGTGCCAGCAGTGAGTTGTCGGACCGGAGGGGGGAGCAGTACTTC. This gives the protein CASSELSDRRGEQYF.